These 3 T cell receptor beta chains were sequenced from one sample in a study of spatial heterogeneity in lung cancer. Study-wide results and limits: How many expanded intratumoral alpha and beta TCRs were present tracked the tumor mutation count, which was a count of nonsynonymous mutations.

Time point meaning: sample taken at primary tumor resection. MiXCR, run by TCRdb on the 5' RACE reads, gives a single entry per CDR3 protein. The profile shows 1,800 or so distinct CDR3 sequences, about 5.7% of them singletons. The antigens these receptors bind are not known. The source material was lung tumor tissue, sampled at surgery. These receptors came from a male donor with early-stage non-small cell lung cancer.

Relative to its sample, this clonotype is medium-sized. The chain links TRBV5-1 to TRBJ2-7; D gene unclear. Germline lookup yields CDR1 SGHRS and CDR2 YFSETQ. The CDR3 runs 13 residues. V was clipped by 0 bases and J by 2 bases, with 6 bases between them. This chain's CDR3 is CASSLGLPYEQYF. The CDR3, as DNA: TGCGCCAGCAGCTTGGGACTCCCCTACGAGCAGTACTTC.

This clonotype ranks as medium-sized. The gene calls are TRBV20-1 and TRBJ2-1; no clear D. Germline lookup yields CDR1 DFQATT and CDR2 SNEGSKA (reference sequence). Trimming took 5 bases from V and 9 from J, leaving 11 bases between them. The CDR3 contains 11 residues. The CDR3 sequence is CSARPTPEQFF. The CDR3 DNA reads as TGCAGTGCTCGACCGACACCTGAGCAGTTCTTC.

Ten or more counts support this clonotype. The chain combines TRBV12-1 with TRBJ1-5. TRBV12-1 is a pseudogene. This CDR3 spans 13 amino acids. DNA of the CDR3: TGTGCCAGCAGCTTTGAAGGAGCGCGGCCCCAGCATTTT. Protein product: CASSFEGARPQHF.